These T cell receptor beta chains were read from a single sample in a study of graft-versus-host responses after intestinal transplantation. Assay: immunoSEQ multiplex PCR; the TCRdb copy retains only in-frame clones and omits some. Of more than 70,000 clones in the sample, 82% were seen once. These TCRs' antigens remain unknown. Sequenced here: unstimulated CD4+ T cells sorted from spleen or lymph node cells, sampled before intestinal transplant. These receptors were collected from a human donor who received an intestinal transplant. CDR3s include the opening cysteine and the closing phenylalanine or tryptophan. Each record gives: clone size, J gene, D gene, V gene, CDR3 DNA, CDR3 protein. The D gene is left open where the match is weak. Size values are once, few and many counts, or a class for expanded clones, and some rows have none.

clone_size: NA
j_call: TRBJ2-7
d_call: NA
v_call: TRBV6-1
cdr3_nt: TGTGCCAGCAGTGGGTTCTCTACCTACGAGCAGTACTTC
cdr3_aa: CASSGFSTYEQYF

clone_size: NA
j_call: TRBJ1-5
d_call: TRBD1
v_call: TRBV2
cdr3_nt: TGTGCCAGTTCGGATCGACAGGGGCATCAGCCCCAGCATTTT
cdr3_aa: CASSDRQGHQPQHF

clone_size: NA
j_call: TRBJ2-7
d_call: TRBD2
v_call: TRBV2
cdr3_nt: TGTGCCAGCAGAGGACTAGCGGGAAACTACGAGCAGTACTTC
cdr3_aa: CASRGLAGNYEQYF

clone_size: NA
j_call: TRBJ1-3
d_call: TRBD1
v_call: TRBV7-9
cdr3_nt: TGTGCCAGCAGCTTGGGGACAGCCCCCTCTGGAAACACCATATATTTT
cdr3_aa: CASSLGTAPSGNTIYF

clone_size: NA
j_call: TRBJ2-7
d_call: NA
v_call: TRBV10-2
cdr3_nt: TGCGCCAGCAGGGACTCTGATGTTTACGAGCAGTACTTC
cdr3_aa: CASRDSDVYEQYF

clone_size: NA
j_call: TRBJ1-5
d_call: NA
v_call: TRBV6-1
cdr3_nt: TGTGCCAGCAGTGAAACAGGGCTCCAGCCCCAGCATTTT
cdr3_aa: CASSETGLQPQHF

clone_size: NA
j_call: TRBJ2-7
d_call: NA
v_call: TRBV2
cdr3_nt: TGTGCCAGCAGGGACAGTACCTACGAGCAGTACTTC
cdr3_aa: CASRDSTYEQYF

clone_size: few
j_call: TRBJ2-7
d_call: NA
v_call: TRBV28
cdr3_nt: TGTGCCAGCAGTTTGGTGGGGGCAGGCGAGCAGTACTTC
cdr3_aa: CASSLVGAGEQYF

clone_size: few
j_call: TRBJ2-3
d_call: TRBD2
v_call: TRBV7-7
cdr3_nt: TGTGCTAGCAGCTTCAGCGGGAGGGCCACAGATACGCAGTATTTT
cdr3_aa: CASSFSGRATDTQYF

clone_size: NA
j_call: TRBJ1-4
d_call: NA
v_call: TRBV5-1
cdr3_nt: TGCGCCAGCAGCTCGGGGGAGGCGACTAATGAAAAACTGTTTTTT
cdr3_aa: CASSSGEATNEKLFF

clone_size: NA
j_call: TRBJ1-1
d_call: NA
v_call: TRBV14
cdr3_nt: TGTGCCAGCAGCCCGATAGACAGGATGAACACTGAAGCTTTCTTT
cdr3_aa: CASSPIDRMNTEAFF

clone_size: NA
j_call: TRBJ1-6
d_call: TRBD1
v_call: TRBV28
cdr3_nt: TGTGCCACCCACCCCCTGGGACAGGGACTTTCACCCCTCCACTTT
cdr3_aa: CATHPLGQGLSPLHF

clone_size: NA
j_call: TRBJ2-2
d_call: TRBD1
v_call: TRBV10-2
cdr3_nt: TGCGCCAGCCTGGGGACAGACACCGGGGAGCTGTTTTTT
cdr3_aa: CASLGTDTGELFF

clone_size: NA
j_call: TRBJ1-2
d_call: NA
v_call: TRBV7-8
cdr3_nt: TGTGCCAGCAGCTTAGGCGTCGAGCGTGGCTACACCTTC
cdr3_aa: CASSLGVERGYTF